These 5 T cell receptor beta chains originate from one sample sequenced in a study of shared clonotypes between healthy human individuals. The repertoire was sequenced with immunoSEQ multiplex PCR; TCRdb's copy has only in-frame clones and lacks some. The profile covers some 2.3 million clones, with approximately 93% appearing a single time and 0.39% taken by the ten largest. The sequencing sample was made of naive CD4+ T cells from PBMCs. This sample's subset: CD45RA+ positively selected. These receptors all stem from a young man in good health. Some clones in this sample may be carry-over from other donors' samples.

The rearrangement links TRBV30 to TRBJ1-6; D remains unclear. Germline loops: CDR1 GTSNPN, CDR2 SVGIG (reference sequence). The CDR3 has 13 amino acids. Trimming shortened V by 6 bases and J by 10 bases, and 16 bases separated the two germline ends. This chain's CDR3 is CACRHAARSPLHF. As DNA, the CDR3 is TGTGCCTGCCGACATGCCGCTAGGTCACCCCTCCACTTT.

The chain combines TRBV6-5 with TRBJ2-3; maybe TRBD1 (6 bases). Germline V gene sequence: CDR1 MNHEY, CDR2 SVGAGI. CDR3 length: 13 residues. V lost 4 bases to trimming and J lost 2 bases, with 7 bases between them. The CDR3 coding sequence is TGTGCCAGCAGTTGGGGACACACAGATACGCAGTATTTT. Translation: CASSWGHTDTQYF.

The chain uses TRBV30 and TRBJ2-1, with 15 bases lining up with TRBD2. Unmatched junction bases numbered 4, after V lost 3 bases and J lost 7 bases. Germline lookup yields CDR1 GTSNPN and CDR2 SVGIG (reference sequence). The CDR3 has 15 residues. CDR3 bases: TGTGCCTGGAGCGGGACTAGCGGGAGGCAGAATGAGCAGTTCTTC. Protein: CAWSGTSGRQNEQFF.

This chain links TRBV7-2 with TRBJ1-1; D call uncertain. Germline V gene lookup returns CDR1 SGHTA and CDR2 FQGNSA. Between the trimmed V and J ends, which lost 2 bases and 1 base, there was a span of 5 bases. The CDR3 is made up of 13 amino acids. The CDR3 reads CASSLMANTEAFF. Here the CDR3 DNA reads TGTGCCAGCAGCTTAATGGCGAACACTGAAGCTTTCTTT.

The chain combines TRBV27 with TRBJ2-5; TRBD2 agrees at 7 bases. V lost 7 bases and J lost 5; bases outside the gene matches: 13. This CDR3 region has 15 residues. CDR1 MNHEY and CDR2 SMNVEV come from the germline V gene (reference sequence). CDR3 amino acids: CASKGPGGTWETQYF. The CDR3 DNA reads TGTGCCAGCAAAGGACCGGGGGGAACTTGGGAGACCCAGTACTTC.